Listed below are T cell receptor beta chains from one sample, sequenced in a study of CD8 T cells in ankylosing spondylitis. One entry per CDR3 protein results from TCRdb running MiXCR on the 5' RACE reads. The data show 150,000 to 200,000 distinct CDR3 sequences, 15% to 20% seen once. What was sequenced was blood, either unsorted or a sorted T cell fraction (not recorded which). The receptors were gathered from a male donor between 5 and 29 years old with ankylosing spondylitis or in good health (not recorded which). Both conserved end residues are part of each CDR3. Fields, in order: clone size, J gene, D gene, V gene, CDR3 DNA, CDR3 protein. The D gene is left open where the match is weak. Clone size is stated in some rows and not others, as once, few, many or a class when expanded.

abundance: many
j_gene: TRBJ2-1
d_gene: .
v_gene: TRBV12-3/TRBV12-4
CDR3nt: TGTGCCAGCAGTTTGAGTGAGCAGTTCTTC
CDR3aa: CASSLSEQFF

abundance: many
j_gene: TRBJ2-1
d_gene: .
v_gene: TRBV20-1
CDR3nt: TGCAGTGCTCCAGACAGAAGCTCCTACAATGAGCAGTTCTTC
CDR3aa: CSAPDRSSYNEQFF

abundance: many
j_gene: TRBJ2-3
d_gene: .
v_gene: TRBV5-1
CDR3nt: TGCGCCAGCAGCCCGACGGTTGCAGATACGCAGTATTTT
CDR3aa: CASSPTVADTQYF

abundance: many
j_gene: TRBJ2-1
d_gene: .
v_gene: TRBV9
CDR3nt: TGTGCCAGCAGCGTAGCAAGAACTAGAGTTGGCTTGGATGAGCAGTTCTTC
CDR3aa: CASSVARTRVGLDEQFF

abundance: .
j_gene: TRBJ2-1
d_gene: TRBD2
v_gene: TRBV20-1
CDR3nt: TGCAGTGCTGCAAACATAGCGGGAAGTGAGCAGTTCTTC
CDR3aa: CSAANIAGSEQFF

abundance: many
j_gene: TRBJ2-7
d_gene: TRBD1
v_gene: TRBV29-1
CDR3nt: TGCAGCGTTGAGAAAGGGACAGGGGGCACCTACGAGCAGTACTTC
CDR3aa: CSVEKGTGGTYEQYF

abundance: many
j_gene: TRBJ2-1
d_gene: TRBD2
v_gene: TRBV2
CDR3nt: TGTGCCAGCAGACGCGGGACAGGGACTAGCGGGAGAGGGGACCACTACAATGAGCAGTTCTTC
CDR3aa: CASRRGTGTSGRGDHYNEQFF

abundance: few
j_gene: TRBJ1-1
d_gene: .
v_gene: TRBV7-2
CDR3nt: TGTGCCAGCAGCCCACTCGTCCGGTTGAACACTGAAGCTTTCTTT
CDR3aa: CASSPLVRLNTEAFF

abundance: many
j_gene: TRBJ2-1
d_gene: TRBD2
v_gene: TRBV12-3/TRBV12-4
CDR3nt: TGTGCCAGCACTCGAGCGGGAGTCGGGTACAATGAGCAGTTCTTC
CDR3aa: CASTRAGVGYNEQFF

abundance: many
j_gene: TRBJ1-2
d_gene: .
v_gene: TRBV10-1
CDR3nt: TGCGCCAGCACTGAGAATAGGATTGGTGGCTACACCTTC
CDR3aa: CASTENRIGGYTF

abundance: many
j_gene: TRBJ2-1
d_gene: TRBD2
v_gene: TRBV5-1
CDR3nt: TGCGCCAGCGGATCTGTATGGACTAGCGGGAATGAGCAGTTCTTC
CDR3aa: CASGSVWTSGNEQFF

abundance: many
j_gene: TRBJ2-1
d_gene: .
v_gene: TRBV9
CDR3nt: TGTGCCAGCAGCGTACTAGTGGGTGACAATGAGCAGTTCTTC
CDR3aa: CASSVLVGDNEQFF

abundance: many
j_gene: TRBJ1-1
d_gene: .
v_gene: TRBV3-1
CDR3nt: TGTGCCAGCAGCCCCCGCAGGGGGAACACTGAAGCTTTCTTT
CDR3aa: CASSPRRGNTEAFF

abundance: many
j_gene: TRBJ2-5
d_gene: .
v_gene: TRBV10-3
CDR3nt: TGTGCCCTGGGAGACGGGGACCAAGAGACCCAGTACTTC
CDR3aa: CALGDGDQETQYF

abundance: .
j_gene: TRBJ2-1
d_gene: TRBD2
v_gene: TRBV14
CDR3nt: TGTGCCAGCAGCCAGGCTAGCGGCTCCTACAATGAGCAGTTCTTC
CDR3aa: CASSQASGSYNEQFF

abundance: .
j_gene: TRBJ2-6
d_gene: TRBD1
v_gene: TRBV3-1
CDR3nt: TGTGCCAGCAGCCAAGCCGCCGGGACAGGTCTCTCTGGGGCCAACGTCCTGACTTTC
CDR3aa: CASSQAAGTGLSGANVLTF

abundance: many
j_gene: TRBJ2-7
d_gene: .
v_gene: TRBV12-3/TRBV12-4
CDR3nt: TGTGCCAGCAGTTTTGGAACCTACGAGCAGTACTTC
CDR3aa: CASSFGTYEQYF

abundance: few
j_gene: TRBJ2-1
d_gene: .
v_gene: TRBV20-1
CDR3nt: TGCAGTGCCGCGGGACAACATGAGCAGTTCTTC
CDR3aa: CSAAGQHEQFF

abundance: many
j_gene: TRBJ2-1
d_gene: .
v_gene: TRBV7-9
CDR3nt: .
CDR3aa: CASSPGLSSSSPNVEFF

abundance: .
j_gene: TRBJ1-1
d_gene: TRBD1
v_gene: TRBV29-1
CDR3nt: TGCAGCGTTCGGACAGGGGCTATGAACACTGAAGCTTTCTTT
CDR3aa: CSVRTGAMNTEAFF

abundance: many
j_gene: TRBJ1-5
d_gene: TRBD1
v_gene: TRBV12-3/TRBV12-4
CDR3nt: TGTGCCAGCAGCCAGGGACAGGGAAGACAGCCCCAGCATTTT
CDR3aa: CASSQGQGRQPQHF

abundance: .
j_gene: TRBJ2-7
d_gene: TRBD2
v_gene: TRBV29-1
CDR3nt: TGCAGCGTTGAAGAAGCTAGCGGCTACGAGCAGTACTTC
CDR3aa: CSVEEASGYEQYF

abundance: .
j_gene: TRBJ2-5
d_gene: .
v_gene: TRBV15
CDR3nt: TGTGCCACCAGCAGAGATAGGACTACTCAAGAGACCCAGTACTTC
CDR3aa: CATSRDRTTQETQYF

abundance: many
j_gene: TRBJ1-1
d_gene: .
v_gene: TRBV5-1
CDR3nt: TGCGCCAGCACCTCTGGGTCGGGTGCGAACACTGAAGCTTTCTTT
CDR3aa: CASTSGSGANTEAFF

abundance: many
j_gene: TRBJ1-5
d_gene: .
v_gene: TRBV7-2
CDR3nt: TGTGCCAGCAGCTTAGGGGTAGGGGGAGGCAATCAGCCCCAGCATTTT
CDR3aa: CASSLGVGGGNQPQHF

abundance: many
j_gene: TRBJ1-1
d_gene: .
v_gene: TRBV20-1
CDR3nt: TGCAGTGCTAGAGATGGGAAGGGGAAGACTGAAGCTTTCTTT
CDR3aa: CSARDGKGKTEAFF

abundance: .
j_gene: TRBJ2-3
d_gene: TRBD2
v_gene: TRBV27
CDR3nt: TGTGCCAGCAGCCTCCTTTCGACTAGCGGGAGCTCAGATACGCAGTATTTT
CDR3aa: CASSLLSTSGSSDTQYF

abundance: many
j_gene: TRBJ1-6
d_gene: .
v_gene: TRBV7-2
CDR3nt: TGTGCCAGCAGCTGGGAGGGAGTGAATTCACCCCTCCACTTT
CDR3aa: CASSWEGVNSPLHF

abundance: many
j_gene: TRBJ2-7
d_gene: .
v_gene: TRBV7-2
CDR3nt: TGTGCCAGCAGGTCCGGGACGCACGTCTCCTACGAGCAGTACTTC
CDR3aa: CASRSGTHVSYEQYF

abundance: many
j_gene: TRBJ2-6
d_gene: .
v_gene: TRBV4-3
CDR3nt: TGCGCCAGCAGCCAAGACACCACCGGGGATGGGGCCAACGTCCTGACTTTC
CDR3aa: CASSQDTTGDGANVLTF

abundance: many
j_gene: TRBJ2-5
d_gene: .
v_gene: TRBV7-2
CDR3nt: TGTGCCAGCAGCCAAGGACGGGACCGGACCCAGTACTTC
CDR3aa: CASSQGRDRTQYF

abundance: many
j_gene: TRBJ2-3
d_gene: TRBD2
v_gene: TRBV12-3/TRBV12-4
CDR3nt: TGTGCCAGCAGTATCTTGGGACTAGCGGGGGCCAATACGCAGTATTTT
CDR3aa: CASSILGLAGANTQYF

abundance: many
j_gene: TRBJ2-1
d_gene: TRBD2
v_gene: TRBV7-9
CDR3nt: TGTGCCAGCAGCTTAGCCGCTAGCGGGAGAACCTACAATGAGCAGTTCTTC
CDR3aa: CASSLAASGRTYNEQFF

abundance: many
j_gene: TRBJ2-5
d_gene: .
v_gene: TRBV2
CDR3nt: TGTGCCAGCAGTTGGCCGAGGACAGAGCCACAAGAGACCCAGTACTTC
CDR3aa: CASSWPRTEPQETQYF

abundance: many
j_gene: TRBJ2-4
d_gene: .
v_gene: TRBV5-1
CDR3nt: TGCGCCAGCAGCTTGGTAGGCACAGCACCTTCCGCCAAAAACATTCAGTACTTC
CDR3aa: CASSLVGTAPSAKNIQYF

abundance: .
j_gene: TRBJ2-1
d_gene: TRBD2
v_gene: TRBV11-3
CDR3nt: TGTGCCAGCAGCTTAGTAGCAGCGGGAGGCTTCAATGAGCAGTTCTTC
CDR3aa: CASSLVAAGGFNEQFF

abundance: few
j_gene: TRBJ2-5
d_gene: .
v_gene: TRBV9
CDR3nt: TGTGCCAGCAGCGCCGGGCGAGGGGGAAAAGAAGAGACCCAGTACTTC
CDR3aa: CASSAGRGGKEETQYF

abundance: many
j_gene: TRBJ2-5
d_gene: .
v_gene: TRBV15
CDR3nt: TGTGCCACCAGCAGAGTGGTGGGAGCACCTAACCAAGAGACCCAGTACTTC
CDR3aa: CATSRVVGAPNQETQYF

abundance: .
j_gene: TRBJ2-5
d_gene: TRBD2
v_gene: TRBV25-1
CDR3nt: TGTGCCAGCAGTGGCTCTTGGACTAGCGGGCAAGAGACCCAGTACTTC
CDR3aa: CASSGSWTSGQETQYF

abundance: many
j_gene: TRBJ2-3
d_gene: .
v_gene: TRBV5-1
CDR3nt: TGCGCCAGCAGCTTAAGCACAGATACGCAGTATTTT
CDR3aa: CASSLSTDTQYF

abundance: many
j_gene: TRBJ2-1
d_gene: TRBD1
v_gene: TRBV3-1
CDR3nt: TGTGCCAGCAGCCGGAACTCGGGACAGGGGGCAAATGAGCAGTTCTTC
CDR3aa: CASSRNSGQGANEQFF